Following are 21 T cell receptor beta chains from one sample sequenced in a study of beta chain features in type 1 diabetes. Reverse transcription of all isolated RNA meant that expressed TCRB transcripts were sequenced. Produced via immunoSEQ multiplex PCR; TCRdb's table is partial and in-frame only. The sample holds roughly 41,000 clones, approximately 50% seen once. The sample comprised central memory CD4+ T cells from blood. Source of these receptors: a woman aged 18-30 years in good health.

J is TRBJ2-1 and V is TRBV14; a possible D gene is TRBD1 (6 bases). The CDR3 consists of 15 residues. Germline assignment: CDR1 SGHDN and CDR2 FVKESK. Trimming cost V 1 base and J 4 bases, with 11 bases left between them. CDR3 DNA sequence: TGTGCCAGCAGCCAAGTATCAGGGGCTTACAATGAGCAGTTCTTC. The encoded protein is CASSQVSGAYNEQFF.

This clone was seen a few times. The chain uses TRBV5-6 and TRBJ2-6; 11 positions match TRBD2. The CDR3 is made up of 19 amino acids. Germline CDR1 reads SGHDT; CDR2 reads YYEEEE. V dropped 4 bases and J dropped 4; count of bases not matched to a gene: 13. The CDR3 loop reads CASSQSGTSGFGGANVLTF. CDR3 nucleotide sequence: TGTGCCAGCAGCCAATCCGGGACTAGCGGTTTCGGAGGGGCCAACGTCCTGACTTTC.

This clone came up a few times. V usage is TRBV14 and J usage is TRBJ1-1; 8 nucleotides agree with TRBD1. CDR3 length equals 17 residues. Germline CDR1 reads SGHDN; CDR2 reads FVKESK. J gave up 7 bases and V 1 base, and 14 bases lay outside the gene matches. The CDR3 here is CASSQVSPGGEKGEAFF. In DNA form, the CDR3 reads TGTGCCAGCAGCCAAGTTTCCCCAGGGGGCGAAAAAGGTGAAGCTTTCTTT.

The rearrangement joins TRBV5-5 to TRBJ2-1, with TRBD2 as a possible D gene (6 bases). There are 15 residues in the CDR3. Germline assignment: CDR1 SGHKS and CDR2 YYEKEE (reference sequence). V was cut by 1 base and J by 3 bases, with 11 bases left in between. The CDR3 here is CASSLYGEDYNEQFF. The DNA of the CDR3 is TGTGCCAGCAGCTTGTACGGGGAGGACTACAATGAGCAGTTCTTC.

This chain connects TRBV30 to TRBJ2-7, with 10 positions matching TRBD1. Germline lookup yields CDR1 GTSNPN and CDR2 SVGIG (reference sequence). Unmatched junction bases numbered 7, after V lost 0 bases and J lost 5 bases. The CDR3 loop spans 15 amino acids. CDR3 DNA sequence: TGTGCCTGGAGTGTATGGGACAGGGGTAGGAACGAGCAGTACTTC. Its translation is CAWSVWDRGRNEQYF.

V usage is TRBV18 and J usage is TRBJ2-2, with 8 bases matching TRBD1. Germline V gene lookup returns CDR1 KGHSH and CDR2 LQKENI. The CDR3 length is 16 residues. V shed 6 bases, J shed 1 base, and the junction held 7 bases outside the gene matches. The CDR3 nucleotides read TGTGCCAGCTCGCTACTGGGACAGGTGAACACCGGGGAGCTGTTTTTT. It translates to CASSLLGQVNTGELFF.

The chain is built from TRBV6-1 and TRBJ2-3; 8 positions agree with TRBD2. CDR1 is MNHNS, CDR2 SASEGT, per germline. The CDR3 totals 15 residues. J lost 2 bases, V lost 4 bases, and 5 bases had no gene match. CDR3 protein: CASSGAGAVTDTQYF. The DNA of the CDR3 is TGTGCCAGCAGTGGAGCGGGAGCTGTCACAGATACGCAGTATTTT.

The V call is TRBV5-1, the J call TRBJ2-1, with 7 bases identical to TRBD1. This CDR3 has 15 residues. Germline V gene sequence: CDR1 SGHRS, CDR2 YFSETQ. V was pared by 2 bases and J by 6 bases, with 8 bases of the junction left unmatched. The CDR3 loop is CASSLGGQVFNEQFF. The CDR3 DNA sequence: TGCGCCAGCAGCTTAGGGGGCCAAGTATTCAATGAGCAGTTCTTC.

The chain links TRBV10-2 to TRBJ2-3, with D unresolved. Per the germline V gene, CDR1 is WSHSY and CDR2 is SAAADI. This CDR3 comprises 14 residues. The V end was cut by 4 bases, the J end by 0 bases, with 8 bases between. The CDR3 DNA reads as TGCGCCAGCAGTGCCGCGGCTAGCACAGATACGCAGTATTTT. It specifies CASSAAASTDTQYF.

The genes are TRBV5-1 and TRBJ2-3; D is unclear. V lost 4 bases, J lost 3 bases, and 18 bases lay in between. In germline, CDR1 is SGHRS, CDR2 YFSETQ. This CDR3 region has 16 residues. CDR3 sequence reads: CASSPNGPSPTDTQYF. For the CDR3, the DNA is TGCGCCAGCAGCCCAAATGGGCCATCCCCGACAGATACGCAGTATTTT.

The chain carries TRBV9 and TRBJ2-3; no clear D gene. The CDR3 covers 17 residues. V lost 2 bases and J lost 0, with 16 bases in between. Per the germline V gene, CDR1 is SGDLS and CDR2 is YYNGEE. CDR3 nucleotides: TGTGCCAGCAGCGTTAATTTCTTCTCTTCTAGCACAGATACGCAGTATTTT. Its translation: CASSVNFFSSSTDTQYF.

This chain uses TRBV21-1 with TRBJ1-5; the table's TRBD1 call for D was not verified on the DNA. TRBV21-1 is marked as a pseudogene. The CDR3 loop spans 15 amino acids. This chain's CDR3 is CASSKVGARDQPQHF. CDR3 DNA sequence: TGTGCCAGCAGCAAAGTGGGGGCCCGTGATCAGCCCCAGCATTTT.

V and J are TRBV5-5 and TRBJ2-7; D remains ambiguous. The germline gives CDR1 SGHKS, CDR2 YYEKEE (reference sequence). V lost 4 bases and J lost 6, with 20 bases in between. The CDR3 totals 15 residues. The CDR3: CASSPQAIAFGEQYF. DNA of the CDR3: TGTGCCAGCAGCCCCCAAGCGATCGCATTTGGCGAGCAGTACTTC.

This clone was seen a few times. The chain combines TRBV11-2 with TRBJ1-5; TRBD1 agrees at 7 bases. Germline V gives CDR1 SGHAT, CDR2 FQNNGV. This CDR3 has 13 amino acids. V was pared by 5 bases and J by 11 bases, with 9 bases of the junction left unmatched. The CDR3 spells CASSQGQARTQHF. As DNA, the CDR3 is TGTGCCAGCAGCCAAGGACAGGCGCGGACCCAGCATTTT.

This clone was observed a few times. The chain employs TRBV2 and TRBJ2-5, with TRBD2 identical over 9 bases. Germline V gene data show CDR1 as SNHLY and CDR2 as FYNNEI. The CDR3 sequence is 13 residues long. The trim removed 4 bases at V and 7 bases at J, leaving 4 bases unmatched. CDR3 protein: CASSGGGARTQYF. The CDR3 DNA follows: TGTGCCAGCAGTGGCGGGGGGGCCCGGACCCAGTACTTC.

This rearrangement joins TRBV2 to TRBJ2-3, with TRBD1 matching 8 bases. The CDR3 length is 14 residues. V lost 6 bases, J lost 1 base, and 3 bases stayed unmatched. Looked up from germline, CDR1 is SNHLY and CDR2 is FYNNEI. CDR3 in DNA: TGTGCCAGCAGCGAACAGGGGGGCACAGATACGCAGTATTTT. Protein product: CASSEQGGTDTQYF.

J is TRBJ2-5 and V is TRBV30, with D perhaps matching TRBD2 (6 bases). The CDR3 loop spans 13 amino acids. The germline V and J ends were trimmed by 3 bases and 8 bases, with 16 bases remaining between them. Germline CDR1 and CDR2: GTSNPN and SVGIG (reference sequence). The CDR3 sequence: CAWSLLSGVTQYF. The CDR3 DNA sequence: TGTGCCTGGAGCCTCCTTTCGGGGGTCACCCAGTACTTC.

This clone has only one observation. Here the CDR3 reads CASSDGTGGEKLFF. The CDR3 coding sequence is TGCGCCAGCAGCGATGGGACAGGGGGTGAAAAACTGTTTTTT. The genes are TRBV5-1 and TRBJ1-4; 11 nucleotides agree with TRBD1. This CDR3 has 14 amino acids. Germline V gene sequence: CDR1 SGHRS, CDR2 YFSETQ. The ends lost 4 bases at V and 7 bases at J; junction bases unmatched: 3.

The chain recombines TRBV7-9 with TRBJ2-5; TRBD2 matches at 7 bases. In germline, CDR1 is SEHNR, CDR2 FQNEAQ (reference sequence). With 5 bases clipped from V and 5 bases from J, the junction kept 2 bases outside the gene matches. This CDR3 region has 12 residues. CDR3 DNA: TGTGCCAGCAGCCGGGAGGAGGAGACCCAGTACTTC. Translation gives CASSREEETQYF.

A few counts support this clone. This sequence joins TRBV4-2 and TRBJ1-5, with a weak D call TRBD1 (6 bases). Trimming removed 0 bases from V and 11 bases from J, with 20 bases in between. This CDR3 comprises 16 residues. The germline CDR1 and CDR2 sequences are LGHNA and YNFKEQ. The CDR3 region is CASSQDHGQGSMSQHF. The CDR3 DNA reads TGTGCCAGCAGCCAAGATCATGGGCAGGGGTCCATGTCCCAGCATTTT.

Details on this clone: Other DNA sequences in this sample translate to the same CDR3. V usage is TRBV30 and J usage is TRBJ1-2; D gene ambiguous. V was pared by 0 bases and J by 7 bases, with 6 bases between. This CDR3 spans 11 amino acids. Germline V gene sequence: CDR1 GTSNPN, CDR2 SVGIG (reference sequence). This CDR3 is CAWSVPGGYTF. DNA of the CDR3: TGTGCCTGGAGTGTACCCGGTGGCTACACCTTC.